The TCR beta chain described here comes from a study of regulatory T cells in long-lasting Graves disease. V gave up 4 bases and J gave up 2 bases; unmatched junction bases: 7. CDR3 length equals 16 residues. This clonotype has ten or more counts. Arm-PCR of CDR3 regions with iRepertoire HTBI primers generated TCR beta libraries. From the multiplex PCR reads, TCRdb called clonotypes with MiXCR, one entry per CDR3 protein. The sample has hundreds of thousands of distinct CDR3 sequences; 16% are singletons. Time point reported: newly diagnosed GD, antithyroid drugs for less than 3 months. PBMCs provided the RNA from which the TCR library was made. From an endocrinology department in Xi'an, China, came the patients. This sample also appeared in a second study, on T cells in Graves' hyperthyroidism and ophthalmopathy. That report notes: The HTBI primer set drove a first-round RT-PCR of the TCR CDR3. Ophthalmopathy, as predicted by the model, came a median around 6 months after the prediction.

The clonotype comes from a woman aged 25 to 45 with Graves disease. The sequencing here drew on peripheral blood mononuclear cells (PBMCs), taken at new diagnosis, from a patient treated with antithyroid drugs. The rearrangement joins TRBV12-3 or TRBV12-4 to TRBJ2-3; TRBD2 matches at 9 bases. The CDR3 sequence: CASSSQLAGFTDTQYF. The CDR3, as DNA: TGTGCCAGCAGTTCCCAACTAGCGGGTTTCACAGATACGCAGTATTTT.